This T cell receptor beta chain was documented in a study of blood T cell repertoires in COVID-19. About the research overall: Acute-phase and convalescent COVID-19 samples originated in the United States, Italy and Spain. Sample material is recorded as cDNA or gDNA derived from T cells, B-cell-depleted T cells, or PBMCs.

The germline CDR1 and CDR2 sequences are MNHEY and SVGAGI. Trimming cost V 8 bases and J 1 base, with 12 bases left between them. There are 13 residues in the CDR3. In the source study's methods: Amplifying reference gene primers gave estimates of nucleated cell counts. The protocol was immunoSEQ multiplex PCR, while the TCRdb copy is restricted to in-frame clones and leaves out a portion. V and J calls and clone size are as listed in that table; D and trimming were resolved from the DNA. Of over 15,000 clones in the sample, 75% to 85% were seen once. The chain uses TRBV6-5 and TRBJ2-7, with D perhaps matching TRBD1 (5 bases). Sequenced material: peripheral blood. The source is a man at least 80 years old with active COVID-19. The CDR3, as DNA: TGTGCCAGCTCGACAGATTTATCCTACGAGCAGTACTTC. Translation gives CASSTDLSYEQYF.